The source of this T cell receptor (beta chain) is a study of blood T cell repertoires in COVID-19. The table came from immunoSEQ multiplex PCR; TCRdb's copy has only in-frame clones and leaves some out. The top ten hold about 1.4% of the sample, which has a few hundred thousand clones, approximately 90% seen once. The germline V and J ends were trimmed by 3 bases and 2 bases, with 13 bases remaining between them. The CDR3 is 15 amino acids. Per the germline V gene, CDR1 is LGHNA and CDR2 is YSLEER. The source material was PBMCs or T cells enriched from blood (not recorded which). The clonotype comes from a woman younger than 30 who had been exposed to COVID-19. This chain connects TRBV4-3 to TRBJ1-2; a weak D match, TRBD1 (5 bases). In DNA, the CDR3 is TGCGCCAGCAGCCAGGGGTCAGGGAAGAACTATGGCTACACCTTC. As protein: CASSQGSGKNYGYTF.